The present T cell receptor beta chain was sequenced within a study of blood T cell repertoires in COVID-19. At the level of the study: The United States, Italy and Spain supplied acute and convalescent COVID-19 samples.

Germline V CDR1 and CDR2: SGDLS, YYNGEE. V was cut by 0 bases and J by 4 bases, with 10 bases left in between. The CDR3 has 15 amino acids. Per the original methods: Amplification of reference gene primers provided the estimated nucleated cell counts. The method was immunoSEQ multiplex PCR; TCRdb's version includes in-frame clones alone and lacks a portion of them. That table gives V, J and clone size, and the DNA gave D and trimming. The data show about 270,000 clones, over 75% seen once. The sample comprised PBMCs or T cells enriched from blood (not recorded which). This sequence was found in a woman aged 18-35 years who had recovered from COVID-19. This sequence joins TRBV9 and TRBJ2-2, with D perhaps matching TRBD2 (6 bases). The CDR3 is CASSVGGGSTGELFF. The CDR3 nucleotides are TGTGCCAGCAGCGTAGGAGGAGGGAGCACCGGGGAGCTGTTTTTT.